One and the same sample provided the 8 T cell receptor beta chains below, sequenced in a study of T cells in Graves' hyperthyroidism and ophthalmopathy. Amplification yielded TCR beta CDR3 regions, with RNA transcripts as the source. HTBI primers were the set used in a first-round RT-PCR of the TCR CDR3. TCRdb itself ran the multiplex PCR reads through MiXCR, one entry per CDR3 protein. The table records 550,000 to 800,000 distinct CDR3 sequences, about a sixth of them present only once. The material sequenced was blood. These receptors were obtained from a man between 18 and 35 years old with Graves' hyperthyroidism.

In its sample, this clonotype was seen many times. V is TRBV2 and J is TRBJ1-1; no firm D call. This CDR3 comprises 12 residues. CDR1 is SNHLY, CDR2 FYNNEI, per germline. The ends were cut back, 2 bases at V and 7 bases at J, with 8 bases in the middle. CDR3 sequence (DNA): TGTGCCAGCAGTGAATTTTGGGGTGAAGCTTTCTTT. It encodes CASSEFWGEAFF.

This clonotype was seen at least ten times. This rearrangement joins TRBV30 to TRBJ2-7, with 10 bases identical to TRBD2. The junction had 11 bases not matched to a gene; V was cut back by 8 bases and J by 4 bases. The CDR3 has 14 residues. Germline-derived CDR1 and CDR2 are GTSNPN and SVGIG (reference sequence). CDR3 amino acids: CAGDLTSGSYEQYF. The CDR3 coding sequence is TGTGCCGGGGATTTGACTAGCGGGTCTTACGAGCAGTACTTC.

The chain uses TRBV29-1 and TRBJ2-7; TRBD2 might be the D (5 bases). This CDR3 contains 13 residues. V was cut by 1 base and J by 3 bases, with 10 bases left in between. Germline loops: CDR1 SQVTM, CDR2 ANQGSEA. The CDR3 loop reads CSVEGGSDYEQYF. The CDR3, as DNA: TGCAGCGTTGAAGGGGGTAGCGACTACGAGCAGTACTTC.

Ten or more counts support this clonotype. This chain joins TRBV28 and TRBJ2-4; D possibly corresponds to TRBD2 (5 bases). The CDR3 contains 13 residues. V lost 6 bases and J lost 1, with 7 bases in between. Germline V lookup: CDR1 MDHEN, CDR2 SYDVKM. This chain's CDR3 is CASREDAKNIQYF. The DNA of the CDR3 is TGTGCCAGCAGGGAGGACGCCAAAAACATTCAGTACTTC.

This clonotype was detected many times. The rearrangement uses TRBV20-1 and TRBJ2-7; no definite D call. Trimming pared 7 bases from V and 6 bases from J, leaving 16 bases between. Germline V gene data show CDR1 as DFQATT and CDR2 as SNEGSKA (reference sequence). The CDR3 covers 12 residues. CDR3 DNA sequence: TGCAGTGTCTACAGTCCCCTGGGCGAGCAGTACTTC. Translation: CSVYSPLGEQYF.

In its sample, this clonotype was seen a few times. This chain connects TRBV24-1 to TRBJ2-2; D assignment may be TRBD1 or TRBD2 (6 bases each). Germline V lookup: CDR1 KGHDR, CDR2 SFDVKD. V was clipped by 9 bases and J by 1 base, with 20 bases between them. The CDR3 is made up of 17 amino acids. CDR3 region: CATGDVGGRLNTGELFF. Here the CDR3 DNA reads TGTGCCACCGGGGATGTGGGGGGCCGCCTGAACACCGGGGAGCTGTTTTTT.

This clonotype showed up just a few times. The chain combines TRBV7-9 with TRBJ2-3, with 12 bases aligning to TRBD2. Germline lookup yields CDR1 SEHNR and CDR2 FQNEAQ (reference sequence). CDR3 size: 16 residues. V lost 5 bases, J lost 4 bases, and 7 bases stayed unmatched. CDR3 bases: TGTGCCAGCAGCGGCCGACTAGCGGGAGCGGCAGATACGCAGTATTTT. This encodes CASSGRLAGAADTQYF.

This chain uses TRBV6-1 with TRBJ2-2; 7 bases line up with TRBD2. Germline lookup yields CDR1 MNHNS and CDR2 SASEGT. The CDR3 has 14 residues. The V gene end was trimmed by 5 bases and the J gene end by 6 bases; junction bases not matched to a gene: 6. The CDR3 loop is CASSRGSPAGELFF. CDR3 DNA sequence: TGTGCCAGCAGTCGCGGGAGCCCGGCCGGGGAGCTGTTTTTT.